This TCR beta chain derives from a study of HIV-infected patients and healthy controls. General study results and limits: MAIT alpha-chain CDR3s were frequent in healthy controls, depleted in HIV+.

A remark on this clonotype: Antigen specificity is unknown.

Whole blood was used without fractionation, so all unsorted peripheral T cells were included. Donors were HIV-infected adults who had not yet started antiretroviral therapy but were about to begin. cDNA was made from approximately 500 ng RNA using alpha and beta constant primers. Alpha and beta chain libraries were made separately by chain-specific third strand synthesis with multiplexing indices. The cDNA received a 5' RACE adapter containing a random hexamer plus an SP2 sequencing primer site. MiXCR, applied by TCRdb to the 5' RACE reads, yields one record per CDR3 protein. Of 7,000 to 9,000 distinct CDR3 sequences in the sample, approximately 9% were seen once. J was trimmed by 0 bases and V by 4 bases; bases with no gene match: 5. The CDR3 is made up of 15 amino acids. From germline, CDR1 is MNHEY and CDR2 SMNVEV (reference sequence).

This sequence was found in an adult with HIV infection. Specimen: blood, collected before antiretroviral therapy. J is TRBJ1-1 and V is TRBV27; 7 bases are a match to TRBD1. Written as DNA, the CDR3 is TGTGCCAGCAGTTCCACGGACAGGTTGAACACTGAAGCTTTCTTT. It specifies CASSSTDRLNTEAFF.